This T cell receptor beta chain comes out of a study of T cells after yellow fever vaccination (dated by TCRdb to the late 2010s). About the investigation overall: The SMART-Seq v4 Ultra Low Input RNA kit was used to prepare libraries from fractions with low cell numbers. To follow T-cell clones before and after both primary and booster YFV17D yellow fever vaccination, bulk TCR alpha and beta repertoires underwent longitudinal sequencing. The cohort comprised two healthy male donors, one aged 18 to 30 and one aged 30 to 39 years. Blood was collected at multiple timepoints before and after primary and secondary immunization, and bulk PBMC replicates and cell subsets were isolated.

The sample's treatment or condition label, decoded: live attenuated yellow fever vaccine strain. At each blood-draw timepoint, two biological replicates of bulk PBMCs were collected. A standard Ficoll-Paque protocol was used to isolate PBMCs from peripheral blood. RNA was extracted with TriZol from bulk PBMCs, CD4 and CD8 fractions, and dextramer-positive and dextramer-negative fractions. The sequencer listed for this sample is Illumina NovaSeq 6000. TCR cDNA was synthesized by 5'RACE template switching, through which a universal primer site and unique molecular identifiers were introduced. Priming for cDNA synthesis came from both the TCR alpha and TCR beta constant segments. Library amplification used two PCR steps, and the second PCR step added sample barcodes and sequencing adapters. Sequencing of libraries was performed on Illumina HiSeq 2500 (2x100 bp) or NovaSeq (2x150 bp). In the original analysis: MIGEC was used to demultiplex reads and collapse the reads into UMI consensus sequences, and MiXCR was used for V(D)J alignment. Using edgeR on replicate PBMC samples, clonotypes were called vaccine-responding if FDR was below 0.01 and the log2 fold change was above 5 up to day 15. Each bulk clonotype was labeled CD4 or CD8 based on which sequenced repertoire, CD4 or CD8, contained the clonotype at higher abundance. In TCRdb, the public reads were trimmed at Q25 with fastp and aligned with MiXCR, with productive beta chains retained. CDR3 protein sequences are deduplicated, and each keeps its most common genes and DNA. In this record, the V and J calls reflect TCRdb's handling and not the investigators' own analysis. In all, the sample holds hundreds of thousands of distinct CDR3 sequences, and roughly a sixth of those were seen once. The ten largest clones add up to roughly a sixth of the sample.

Relative to germline, V is missing 5 bases and J is missing 4 bases, with 8 bases of the junction outside any gene match. From the cysteine through the phenylalanine, the CDR3 covers 13 amino acids. The sequence is cut down to CDR3 DNA, 39 bases in frame from base 1. Based on the germline V gene, the CDR1 and CDR2 sequences are SQVTM and ANQGSEA. Findings and caveats that apply to the study as a whole: Compared with the primary T-cell response, the secondary T-cell response was weaker but faster, peaking on day 5 rather than day 15. After the booster, most clones that had expanded after primary vaccination were detected again (around 97% of CD4 and about 88% of CD8), suggesting broad maintenance of memory. Because only a couple of donors were included in the study, the extent to which the findings can be generalized is limited. A small share of clonotypes was detected in both CD4 and CD8 compartments, with the overlap likely arising from convergent recombination. FACS-sorted repertoires could contain abundant contaminating clonotypes from the bulk population, so computational filtering was required.

This clonotype was recorded a few times. The antigen it binds to is not known. There are no base qualities to consult, and no much larger clone falls within one base. The chain is assembled from TRBV29-1 and TRBJ2-7; 7 bases in between match TRBD2. This TCR came from a man aged 18 to 29 who received the YFV17D yellow fever vaccine. This sample comprised PBMCs, obtained before the yellow fever booster vaccination. The DNA reads as follows: TGCAGCGTTAAATCGGACGGGGGGTACGAGCAGTACTTC. The translation is CSVKSDGGYEQYF.